This record concerns one T cell receptor (beta chain) sequence. The sample is drawn from a study of blood T cell repertoires in COVID-19. Per the original methods: By means of reference gene primer amplification, nucleated cell counts were estimated. Method: immunoSEQ multiplex PCR; TCRdb's copy keeps in-frame clones and lacks some. The V and J calls and the clone size are those of that table, but D and trimming were determined from the DNA. The sample includes roughly 220,000 clones, approximately 83% of them seen just once. The sample consisted of peripheral blood. The receptor was derived from a woman in her sixties with acute or convalescent COVID-19.

For the CDR3, the DNA is TGCGCCAGCAGCCAAGATTCCAGGGGCCGAGTGACCCAGTACTTC. Translating it yields CASSQDSRGRVTQYF. The V and J genes are TRBV4-1 and TRBJ2-5, with a weak D call TRBD1 (6 bases). V lost 0 bases to trimming and J lost 7 bases, with 15 bases between them. Germline-derived CDR1 and CDR2 are MGHRA and YSYEKL. The CDR3 consists of 15 residues.